These T cell receptor beta chains were read from a single sample in a study of vaccination and CD4 T cells after COVID-19. Their recognized antigens are unknown. In TCRdb, the PCR reads were re-called with MiXCR into one record per CDR3 protein. Here the sample spans about 7,200 distinct CDR3 sequences, around two fifths being singletons. The sample consisted of CD4+ T cells from blood, cultured in vitro. All receptors derive from a human donor in good health. Both conserved end residues are part of each CDR3. Clone size is not always given. Where it is, it says once, few, many or a class for expanded clones.

V gene	clone size	CDR3 protein
TRBV7-9	few	CASSFGGGETQYF
TRBV20-1	.	CSATNGYRGRLYEQYF
TRBV6-2/TRBV6-3	few	CASSYRWTGQGTGELFF
TRBV11-2	once	CASSLVQTSYEQYF
TRBV6-2/TRBV6-3	.	CASRPDRGTYSHEQYF
TRBV2	few	CASSGMGGTVHEQYF
TRBV7-8	.	CASTRRTSRSSYEQYF
TRBV20-1	few	CSARAAEGVGYGYTF
TRBV24-1	.	CATSGYDGYTF
TRBV7-2	.	CASSLARAKDEQYF
TRBV19	few	CATSWGGAGGIYEQYF
TRBV7-6	few	CASSSGGRTDTQYF
TRBV20-1	few	CSGDKGSGELFF
TRBV10-3	few	CAISVGQGGENYGYTF
TRBV6-1	.	CASSKVTGPSTDTQYF
TRBV28	.	CASSRPPTGGWSNQPQHF
TRBV19	few	CASSSTIGANVLTF
TRBV2	.	CASSDLGQLNSPLHF
TRBV20-1	.	CSAPAGVLRLETQYF
TRBV5-1	once	CASSLSGAQETQYF
TRBV27	.	CASSHGAPGNTIYF